A selection of T cell receptor beta chains follows, all from one sample in a study of OX40 agonist ivuxolimab in advanced cancers. TCRdb's table, derived via immunoSEQ multiplex PCR, lists solely in-frame clones and lacks some. The table lists around 80,000 clones, around 86% of them singletons. The starting material was CD4+ or CD8+ T cells sorted from blood, obtained in a trial of the OX40 agonist ivuxolimab. The receptors come from an adult with an advanced solid tumor such as melanoma, head and neck, liver or kidney cancer. Both conserved end residues are part of each CDR3. Fields, in order: J gene, V gene, CDR3 protein.

TRBJ2-1 TRBV6-5 CASSPAGGGNEQFF
TRBJ2-2 TRBV6-5 CASSPRGTGELFF
TRBJ2-1 TRBV7-2 CASSSGQLYNEQFF
TRBJ1-2 TRBV4-2 CASSQDVEGYGYTF
TRBJ1-5 TRBV28 CASSLPRTGTSNQPQHF
TRBJ1-5 TRBV15 CATSKGSLGGNQPQHF
TRBJ2-3 TRBV7-3 CASSRGTDTQYF
TRBJ2-2 TRBV25-1 CASSEYNGGENTGELFF
TRBJ2-5 TRBV29-1 CSVARAQETQYF
TRBJ2-1 TRBV6-4 CASSARGRDGDNEQFF
TRBJ2-5 TRBV7-3 CASSQGNQETQYF
TRBJ2-3 TRBV7-3 CASRRDREDTQYF
TRBJ2-5 TRBV5-4 CASSLKQGQETQYF
TRBJ1-6 TRBV28 CASTASPGLRNSPLHF
TRBJ1-4 TRBV6-6 CASTPRQGNEKLFF
TRBJ1-6 TRBV5-6 CASSSRDHNSPLHF
TRBJ2-5 TRBV10-3 CAISEGETQYF
TRBJ2-2 TRBV19 CASTGQGNTGELFF
TRBJ2-3 TRBV21-1 CASSKAGTAVSTDTQYF
TRBJ1-3 TRBV29-1 CSSRGDGNTIYF
TRBJ1-4 TRBV27 CASAPRGSWGEKLFF
TRBJ2-5 TRBV4-3 CASSQLLGTGGQETQYF
TRBJ1-5 TRBV6-1 CASRLQDHSNQPQHF
TRBJ2-5 TRBV6-6 CASSPGTGDETQYF
TRBJ1-5 TRBV9 CASSVGRGDSNQPQHF
TRBJ2-6 TRBV28 CASSGPGQGFSGANVLTF
TRBJ1-3 TRBV5-5 CASSLDGRSRLSGNTIYF
TRBJ1-3 TRBV30 CAWSQGKAGNTIYF
TRBJ1-1 TRBV18 CASSPSNGNTEAFF
TRBJ2-1 TRBV4-3 CASSHPDRGSYNEQFF
TRBJ2-5 TRBV5-6 CASSQDYQETQYF
TRBJ2-2 TRBV4-2 CASSQEPFANTGELFF
TRBJ2-1 TRBV18 CASSPSGGAEQFF
TRBJ1-1 TRBV28 CASSLTDSLQEAFF
TRBJ2-5 TRBV19 CASSIPGQGASQETQYF
TRBJ2-5 TRBV19 CASSMAASGQETQYF
TRBJ1-1 TRBV16 CASSQRHTEAFF
TRBJ2-7 TRBV19 CASSIGTGKQYF
TRBJ2-2 TRBV2 CASRYQGAGTGELFF
TRBJ1-2 TRBV11-2 CASSPGPRGYTF
TRBJ1-2 TRBV28 CASSWDPYGYTF
TRBJ2-1 TRBV7-2 CASSLTRTSGGRDEQFF
TRBJ1-3 TRBV10-2 CASSERLTGNTIYF
TRBJ1-2 TRBV19 CASSLETTNYGYTF
TRBJ1-5 TRBV6-5 CASSYSKGPQPQHF
TRBJ2-2 TRBV30 CAWSVGQARTGELFF
TRBJ1-2 TRBV9 CASSRNERAGPLQDYGYTF
TRBJ2-3 TRBV18 CASSSQGGDTDTQYF
TRBJ1-5 TRBV7-2 CASSLVAERQPQHF
TRBJ2-5 TRBV7-9 CASSRAGQGAETQYF
TRBJ1-1 TRBV5-1 CASSSGTGENTEAFF
TRBJ2-2 TRBV29-1 CSVADGSNTGELFF
TRBJ1-4 TRBV30 CAWSEGYEKLFF
TRBJ2-3 TRBV7-3 CASSLDDRDKQYF
TRBJ1-6 TRBV9 CASSVQGNNSPLHF
TRBJ1-4 TRBV25-1 CASRLPGQDEKLFF
TRBJ1-5 TRBV10-3 CAIRGQGSQPQHF
TRBJ2-1 TRBV7-3 CASSTTGTGGEEQFF
TRBJ1-2 TRBV28 CASSLDGRNSYGYTF